This T cell receptor beta chain was captured in a study of cytomegalovirus exposure and HLA in healthy donors. The PCR ran on 60 Vbeta and 13 Jbeta primers. In the authors' workflow: In a later analysis, of about 80 million unique beta chains, around 9.9 million appeared in at least two donors. Data came from immunoSEQ multiplex PCR; TCRdb stores just in-frame clones and leaves some out. The V and J calls and the clone size are those of that table, but D and trimming were determined from the DNA. The sample lists under 110,000 clones, 65% to 80% occurring once. Findings and caveats of the study: The presence/absence work took it that sequencing depth was about the same across donors. Previously analyzed data showed that most TCR beta V segments were productive at a frequency of about 87% or about 30%.

Germline CDR1 is SGHTA and CDR2 is FQGNSA. This CDR3 region has 14 residues. The V gene lost 6 bases and the J gene lost 6 bases, with 14 bases spanning the gap. A note on this clone: Its antigen remains unidentified.

Specimen: PBMCs. The TCR was taken from a woman aged 50 to 65 in good health and CMV-seropositive. This chain uses TRBV7-2 with TRBJ2-2, with D hard to call. The CDR3 nucleotides read TGTGCCAGCAGACGCTCTAGAGAGCCCGGGGAGCTGTTTTTT. Its translation is CASRRSREPGELFF.